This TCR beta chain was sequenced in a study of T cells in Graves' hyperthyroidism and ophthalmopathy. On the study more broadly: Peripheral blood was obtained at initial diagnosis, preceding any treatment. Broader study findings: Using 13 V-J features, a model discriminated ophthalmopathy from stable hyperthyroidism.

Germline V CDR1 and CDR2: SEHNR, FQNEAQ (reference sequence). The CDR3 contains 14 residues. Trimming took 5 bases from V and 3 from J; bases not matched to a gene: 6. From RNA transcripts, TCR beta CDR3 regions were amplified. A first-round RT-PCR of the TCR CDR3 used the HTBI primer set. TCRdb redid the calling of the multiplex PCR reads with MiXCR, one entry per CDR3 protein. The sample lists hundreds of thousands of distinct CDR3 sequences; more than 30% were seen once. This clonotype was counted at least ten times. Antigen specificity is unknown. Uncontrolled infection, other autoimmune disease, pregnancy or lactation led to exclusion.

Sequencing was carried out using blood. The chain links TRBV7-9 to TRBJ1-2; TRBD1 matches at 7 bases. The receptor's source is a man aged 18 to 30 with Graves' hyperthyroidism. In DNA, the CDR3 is TGTGCCAGCAGCCCTAGGGGGCGAGACTATGGCTACACCTTC. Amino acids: CASSPRGRDYGYTF. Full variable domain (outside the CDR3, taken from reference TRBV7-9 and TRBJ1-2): DTGVSQNPRHKITKRGQNVTFRCDPISEHNRLYWYRQTLGQGPEFLTYFQNEAQLEKSRLLSDRFSAERPKGSFSTLEIQRTEQGDSAMYLCASSPRGRDYGYTFGSGTRLTVV.